This passage covers 30 T cell receptor beta chains from one sample sequenced in a study of shared clonotypes between healthy human individuals. Sequenced by immunoSEQ multiplex PCR; TCRdb stores in-frame clones only, minus some. The sample has about 380,000 clones, about 96% seen once; the top ten hold more than 0.3%. The sequenced material came from memory CD8+ T cells sorted from blood. The subset: CD45RO+ cells pooled with CCR7-negative TemRA cells. The receptors come from a man aged 25 to 40 in good health.

The rearrangement uses TRBV20-1 and TRBJ1-1; D ambiguous. The CDR3 totals 11 residues. CDR1 DFQATT and CDR2 SNEGSKA come from the germline V gene (reference sequence). Trimming cost V 4 bases and J 7 bases, with 10 bases left between them. In DNA form, the CDR3 reads TGCAGTGCTACTGAAGACGGTGAAGCTTTCTTT. Its translation: CSATEDGEAFF.

The genes are TRBV6-5 and TRBJ1-2; 7 nucleotides align to TRBD1. CDR3 length equals 13 residues. CDR1 is MNHEY, CDR2 SVGAGI, per germline. Germline trimming cut 2 bases from V and 4 bases from J; bases unmatched to any gene: 1. CDR3 amino acids: CASSYAGGYGYTF. CDR3 nucleotides: TGTGCCAGCAGTTACGCAGGGGGCTATGGCTACACCTTC.

CDR3 DNA sequence: TGTGCCAGCAGCCTTAGACGCGACGGAGGCTACAATGAGCAGTTCTTC. Amino acids: CASSLRRDGGYNEQFF. The J gene is TRBJ2-1, the V gene TRBV7-8; tentative D call: TRBD2 (5 bases). Germline CDR1 reads SGHVS; CDR2 reads FQNEAQ. Between the trimmed V and J ends, which lost 5 bases and 3 bases, there was a span of 17 bases. CDR3 length: 16 amino acids.

The gene calls are TRBV27 and TRBJ2-6; 7 bases match TRBD2. Germline assignment: CDR1 MNHEY and CDR2 SMNVEV (reference sequence). The CDR3 extends over 17 amino acids. Germline trimming cut 0 bases from V and 2 bases from J; bases unmatched to any gene: 4. The CDR3 here is CASSLSGGGAGANVLTF. Here the CDR3 DNA reads TGTGCCAGCAGTTTATCGGGCGGGGGAGCTGGGGCCAACGTCCTGACTTTC. Looking up the rest from reference TRBV27 and TRBJ2-6 gives the full variable domain: EAQVTQNPRYLITVTGKKLTVTCSQNMNHEYMSWYRQDPGLGLRQIYYSMNVEVTDKGDVPEGYKVSRKEKRNFPLILESPSPNQTSLYFCASSLSGGGAGANVLTFGAGSRLTVL.

V is TRBV10-1 and J is TRBJ2-1; no clear D gene. This CDR3 is 13 amino acids long. V lost 2 bases and J lost 5, with 7 bases in between. CDR1 and CDR2 from the germline V gene are WNHNN and SYGVQD (reference sequence). CDR3 DNA sequence: TGCGCCAGCAGTGAGAACCTGAACAATGAGCAGTTCTTC. As protein: CASSENLNNEQFF.

This clone has a single count. The genes are TRBV4-1 and TRBJ2-3; 9 bases align to TRBD2. Looked up from germline, CDR1 is MGHRA and CDR2 is YSYEKL. The CDR3 length is 17 residues. V lost 2 bases to trimming and J lost 2 bases; unmatched junction nucleotides: 8. The CDR3 region has the DNA TGCGCCAGCAGCCAACAGAGCGGGAGGAGTGACACAGATACGCAGTATTTT. It specifies CASSQQSGRSDTDTQYF.

The chain carries TRBV5-1 and TRBJ2-2, with a possible D match to TRBD1 (6 bases). The CDR3 has 12 amino acids. V was trimmed by 0 bases and J by 11 bases, leaving 8 bases between them. The germline V gene has CDR1 SGHRS and CDR2 YFSETQ. CDR3 coding DNA: TGCGCCAGCAGCTTGGTCAGGGGCGAGCTGTTTTTT. This sequence encodes CASSLVRGELFF.

The chain joins TRBV5-4 to TRBJ1-1; the D is unclear. Trimming shortened V by 4 bases and J by 1 base, and 8 bases separated the two germline ends. This CDR3 has 13 amino acids. Per the germline V gene, CDR1 is SGHNT and CDR2 is YYREEE (reference sequence). Here the CDR3 DNA reads TGTGCCAGCAGCCCAGCACCGAACACTGAAGCTTTCTTT. It codes for CASSPAPNTEAFF. Together with reference TRBV5-4 and TRBJ1-1, the CDR3 gives the full variable domain: ETGVTQSPTHLIKTRGQQVTLRCSSQSGHNTVSWYQQALGQGPQFIFQYYREEENGRGNFPPRFSGLQFPNYSSELNVNALELDDSALYLCASSPAPNTEAFFGQGTRLTVV.

CDR3 region: CASSATGDRNQPQHF. The CDR3 DNA sequence: TGTGCCAGCAGTGCGACCGGTGATCGCAATCAGCCCCAGCATTTT. The chain uses TRBV6-1 and TRBJ1-5; D unclear. In germline, CDR1 is MNHNS, CDR2 SASEGT. The V end was cut by 4 bases, the J end by 2 bases, with 12 bases between. The CDR3 covers 15 residues.

CDR3 nucleotides: TGTGCCTGGAGTGTGCCCGGCCTACGGAGTGAAAAACTGTTTTTT. Translated: CAWSVPGLRSEKLFF. The chain is built from TRBV30 and TRBJ1-4; D is unclear. The germline V gene has CDR1 GTSNPN and CDR2 SVGIG (reference sequence). This CDR3 comprises 15 residues. V gave up 0 bases and J gave up 7 bases, with 15 bases separating them.

The rearrangement links TRBV4-1 to TRBJ2-4; D remains ambiguous. Germline V gene lookup returns CDR1 MGHRA and CDR2 YSYEKL. The CDR3 length is 15 residues. The V end lost 1 base, the J end lost 0 bases, and 7 bases lay between the germline ends. CDR3 nucleotide sequence: TGCGCCAGCAGCCAAGTGGGTCTAGCCAAAAACATTCAGTACTTC. Translating it yields CASSQVGLAKNIQYF.

This chain links TRBV10-3 with TRBJ2-7; D is undetermined. CDR1 is ENHRY and CDR2 is SYGVKD in the germline V gene. The CDR3 runs to 11 residues. V shed 5 bases and J shed 4 bases, with 6 bases lying between them. CDR3 sequence: CAISSAYEQYF. In nucleotides, the CDR3 is TGTGCCATCAGTAGCGCTTACGAGCAGTACTTC.

The chain carries TRBV30 and TRBJ2-3; perhaps TRBD1 as D (7 bases). Trimming took off 5 bases at V and 6 bases at J, with 18 bases between the two ends. Germline values: CDR1 GTSNPN, CDR2 SVGIG (reference sequence). The CDR3 is 14 amino acids. This CDR3 is CAWGGRGALDTQYF. CDR3 bases: TGTGCCTGGGGTGGCAGGGGGGCACTTGATACGCAGTATTTT.

This chain joins TRBV7-2 and TRBJ2-4; 10 bases line up with TRBD1. Losses at the gene ends were 0 bases for V and 7 bases for J; bases not matched to a gene: 6. The CDR3 is 16 amino acids. The germline V gene encodes CDR1 SGHTA and CDR2 FQGNSA. CDR3 region: CASSLASGQGSNIQYF. CDR3 nucleotide sequence: TGTGCCAGCAGCTTAGCCTCGGGACAGGGGTCGAACATTCAGTACTTC.

This sequence joins TRBV14 and TRBJ1-2, with 9 bases that match TRBD1. The germline CDR1 and CDR2 sequences are SGHDN and FVKESK. After removal of 4 bases from V and 4 bases from J, the junction contained 4 bases not matched to a gene. The CDR3 runs to 14 residues. The CDR3 is CASSPNRGPYGYTF. The CDR3 DNA reads TGTGCCAGCAGCCCGAACAGGGGGCCCTATGGCTACACCTTC. Filled out from reference TRBV14 and TRBJ1-2, the complete variable domain reads EAGVTQFPSHSVIEKGQTVTLRCDPISGHDNLYWYRRVMGKEIKFLLHFVKESKQDESGMPNNRFLAERTGGTYSTLKVQPAELEDSGVYFCASSPNRGPYGYTFGSGTRLTVV.

CDR3 protein: CASSQDVGLRGRSDTQYF. The CDR3 DNA reads TGTGCCAGCAGCCAAGACGTTGGGCTTCGCGGACGATCAGATACGCAGTATTTT. The chain recombines TRBV4-2 with TRBJ2-3; D is unresolved. This CDR3 contains 18 residues. Deletions cut 0 bases from V and 4 bases from J, with 20 bases between. Per the germline V gene, CDR1 is LGHNA and CDR2 is YNFKEQ.

This chain connects TRBV10-3 to TRBJ2-1, with 7 nucleotides matching TRBD2. V lost 2 bases to trimming and J lost 2 bases; unmatched junction nucleotides: 9. Germline loops: CDR1 ENHRY, CDR2 SYGVKD. This CDR3 is 17 amino acids long. The CDR3 reads CAISEGYGGSTYNEQFF. CDR3 coding DNA: TGTGCCATCAGTGAGGGTTACGGCGGGAGCACCTACAATGAGCAGTTCTTC.

The rearrangement joins TRBV28 to TRBJ2-1; a weak D match, TRBD2 (6 bases). Trimming removed 5 bases at V and 0 bases at J, with 17 bases between. Germline loops: CDR1 MDHEN, CDR2 SYDVKM. This CDR3 is built from 17 residues. The CDR3, as DNA: TGTGCCAGCAGTCTCATGGGACTTACGAGCTCCTACAATGAGCAGTTCTTC. Encoded protein: CASSLMGLTSSYNEQFF.

The chain couples TRBV7-2 to TRBJ2-5; 10 nucleotides match TRBD2. V shed 1 base, J shed 1 base, and the junction held 3 bases outside the gene matches. This CDR3 has 16 amino acids. Germline V lookup: CDR1 SGHTA, CDR2 FQGNSA. The CDR3 is CASSLEAGGGQETQYF. The CDR3 coding sequence is TGTGCCAGCAGCTTAGAAGCGGGAGGGGGCCAAGAGACCCAGTACTTC.

The count of this clone is one. The rearrangement links TRBV6-5 to TRBJ2-5; D perhaps matches TRBD2 (7 bases). The CDR3 has 15 amino acids. V was clipped by 4 bases and J by 3 bases, with 15 bases between them. Germline assignment: CDR1 MNHEY and CDR2 SVGAGI. The CDR3 reads CASSFFWGGEETQYF. The DNA of the CDR3 is TGTGCCAGCAGTTTTTTTTGGGGGGGCGAAGAGACCCAGTACTTC.

This rearrangement joins TRBV14 to TRBJ2-2; TRBD2 agrees at 10 bases. V was pared by 4 bases and J by 3 bases, with 5 bases of the junction left unmatched. The length of the CDR3 is 16 residues. CDR1 and CDR2 (germline): SGHDN, FVKESK. CDR3 nucleotide sequence: TGTGCCAGCAGCCCGGTTGGACTAGCGGACACCGGGGAGCTGTTTTTT. Amino acids: CASSPVGLADTGELFF.

This sequence joins TRBV12-2 and TRBJ2-7; TRBD1 is the table's D call and was not checked against the DNA. TRBV12-2 is noted as a pseudogene. The CDR3 covers 14 residues. CDR3 sequence (DNA): TGTGCAAGTCGCCCCGGACAGCTCTCCTACGAGCAGTACTTC. It encodes CASRPGQLSYEQYF.

This clone came up once. The J gene is TRBJ2-7, the V gene TRBV2; 11 bases fit TRBD1. The CDR3 loop spans 15 amino acids. CDR1 and CDR2 (germline): SNHLY, FYNNEI. With V trimmed by 6 bases and J by 6 bases, 10 bases remained unmatched. CDR3 amino acids: CASREWTGGLVEQYF. CDR3 coding DNA: TGTGCCAGCAGAGAATGGACAGGGGGCTTGGTCGAGCAGTACTTC. Looking up the rest from reference TRBV2 and TRBJ2-7 gives the full variable domain: EPEVTQTPSHQVTQMGQEVILRCVPISNHLYFYWYRQILGQKVEFLVSFYNNEISEKSEIFDDQFSVERPDGSNFTLKIRSTKLEDSAMYFCASREWTGGLVEQYFGPGTRLTVT.

The chain recombines TRBV19 with TRBJ1-5; TRBD1 agrees at 7 bases. Per the germline V gene, CDR1 is LNHDA and CDR2 is SQIVND (reference sequence). The CDR3 is made up of 13 amino acids. V was clipped by 5 bases and J by 5 bases; unmatched bases: 3. The CDR3 bases are TGTGCCAGTAGTTCCACAGGGGATCAGCCCCAGCATTTT. It codes for CASSSTGDQPQHF. Full variable domain (remainder filled in from reference TRBV19 and TRBJ1-5): DGGITQSPKYLFRKEGQNVTLSCEQNLNHDAMYWYRQDPGQGLRLIYYSQIVNDFQKGDIAEGYSVSREKKESFPLTVTSAQKNPTAFYLCASSSTGDQPQHFGDGTRLSIL.

V and J are TRBV5-4 and TRBJ1-4; 7 bases agree with TRBD1. The CDR3 has 15 amino acids. The germline V gene encodes CDR1 SGHNT and CDR2 YYREEE (reference sequence). Trimming removed 5 bases from V and 7 bases from J; junction bases left unmatched: 11. CDR3 in DNA: TGTGCCAGCAGTTGGGGTACAGGGGCGAGTGAAAAACTGTTTTTT. Translation: CASSWGTGASEKLFF.

The chain uses TRBV9 and TRBJ2-7, with D possibly being TRBD1 or TRBD2 (5 bases each). The CDR3 loop spans 14 amino acids. The germline V and J ends were trimmed by 1 base and 0 bases, with 8 bases remaining between them. From germline, CDR1 is SGDLS and CDR2 YYNGEE. The CDR3 DNA reads as TGTGCCAGCAGCGTAAGGGGACGCTCCTACGAGCAGTACTTC. Translated: CASSVRGRSYEQYF.

The chain combines TRBV12-5 with TRBJ2-1; maybe TRBD2 (5 bases). The CDR3 totals 13 residues. CDR1 LGHNT and CDR2 FRNRAP come from the germline V gene. The V gene lost 2 bases and the J gene lost 8 bases, with 10 bases spanning the gap. CDR3 in amino acids: CASGLTLAHEQFF. The CDR3 region has the DNA TGTGCTAGTGGTTTGACCCTAGCCCATGAGCAGTTCTTC.

J is TRBJ1-2 and V is TRBV27; 8 nucleotides line up with TRBD1. After removal of 5 bases from V and 5 bases from J, the junction contained 10 bases not matched to a gene. From germline, CDR1 is MNHEY and CDR2 SMNVEV (reference sequence). The CDR3 consists of 15 residues. In DNA, the CDR3 is TGTGCCAGCAGTCCAGACAGGGGCTGGGTATATGGCTACACCTTC. Its translation: CASSPDRGWVYGYTF.

This rearrangement joins TRBV28 to TRBJ2-6; D may be TRBD1 (5 bases). CDR1 and CDR2 (germline): MDHEN, SYDVKM. Trimming shortened V by 4 bases and J by 1 base, and 5 bases separated the two germline ends. This CDR3 region has 14 residues. The CDR3 nucleotides read TGTGCCAGCAGTTCAGGGTCTGGGGCCAACGTCCTGACTTTC. This gives the protein CASSSGSGANVLTF.

This chain links TRBV2 with TRBJ2-7, with TRBD2 matching 11 bases. This CDR3 has 14 residues. Germline V gene data show CDR1 as SNHLY and CDR2 as FYNNEI. The V gene end was trimmed by 8 bases and the J gene end by 4 bases; junction bases not matched to a gene: 7. CDR3 bases: TGTGCCAGCTCTCCCGCTAGCGGGGGGTACGAGCAGTACTTC. As protein: CASSPASGGYEQYF.